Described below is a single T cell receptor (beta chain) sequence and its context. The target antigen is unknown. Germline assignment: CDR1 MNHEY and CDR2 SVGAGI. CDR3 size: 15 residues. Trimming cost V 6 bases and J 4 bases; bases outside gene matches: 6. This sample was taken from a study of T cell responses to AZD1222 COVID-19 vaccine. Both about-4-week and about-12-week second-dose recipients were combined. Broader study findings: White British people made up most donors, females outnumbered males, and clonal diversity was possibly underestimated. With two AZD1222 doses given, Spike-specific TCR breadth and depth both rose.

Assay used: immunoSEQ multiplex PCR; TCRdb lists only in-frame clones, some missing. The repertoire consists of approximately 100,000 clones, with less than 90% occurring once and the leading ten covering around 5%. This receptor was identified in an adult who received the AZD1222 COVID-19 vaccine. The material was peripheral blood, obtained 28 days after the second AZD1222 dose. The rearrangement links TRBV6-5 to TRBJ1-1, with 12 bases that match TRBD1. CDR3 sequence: CASRKGQGAATEAFF. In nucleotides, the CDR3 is TGTGCCAGCAGGAAGGGACAGGGGGCGGCCACTGAAGCTTTCTTT.